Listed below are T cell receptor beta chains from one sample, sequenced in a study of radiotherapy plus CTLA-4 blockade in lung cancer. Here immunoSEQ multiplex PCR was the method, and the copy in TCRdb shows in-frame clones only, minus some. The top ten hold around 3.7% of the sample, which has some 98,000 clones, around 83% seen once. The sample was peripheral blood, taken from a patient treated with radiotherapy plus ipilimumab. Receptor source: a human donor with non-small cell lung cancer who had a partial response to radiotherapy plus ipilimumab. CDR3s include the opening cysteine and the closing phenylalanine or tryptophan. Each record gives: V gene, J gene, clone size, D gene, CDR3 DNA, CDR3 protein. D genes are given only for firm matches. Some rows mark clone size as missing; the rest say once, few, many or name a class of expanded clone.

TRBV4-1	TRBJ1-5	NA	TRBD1	TGCGCCAGCAGCCAGGCGGGGGGCCAGGGGGAGCCCCAGCATTTT	CASSQAGGQGEPQHF
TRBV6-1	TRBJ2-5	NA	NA	TGTGCCAGCGATCGGTACCAAGAGACCCAGTACTTC	CASDRYQETQYF
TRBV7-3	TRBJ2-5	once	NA	TGTGCCAGCAGCTTATTCGGTAGCGGAGGAGAGACCCAGTACTTC	CASSLFGSGGETQYF
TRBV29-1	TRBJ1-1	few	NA	TGCAGCGTTGAAGGGGGAGGATTGAACACTGAAGCTTTCTTT	CSVEGGGLNTEAFF
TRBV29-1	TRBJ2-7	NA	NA	TGCAGCGTTGTAACCACAACCCAGCAGTACTTC	CSVVTTTQQYF
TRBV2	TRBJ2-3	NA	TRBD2	TGTGCCAGCAGTACCCTCCTTTCGACTAGCGGGAGTAGCTTGGCAGATACGCAGTATTTT	CASSTLLSTSGSSLADTQYF
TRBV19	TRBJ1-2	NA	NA	TGTGCCAGTAGTAGAAAGACAGAAGCTAACTATGGCTACACCTTC	CASSRKTEANYGYTF
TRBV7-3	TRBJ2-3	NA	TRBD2	TGTTGGGGACCTAGCGGGAGGTGGTGGACAGATACGCAGTATTTT	CWGPSGRWWTDTQYF
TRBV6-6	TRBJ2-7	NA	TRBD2	TGTGCCAGCAGTCGGGGACTAGCGGGATCCGAGCAGTACTTC	CASSRGLAGSEQYF
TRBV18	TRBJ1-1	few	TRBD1	TGTGCCAGCTCACTCGACAGGGACGGCACTGAAGCTTTCTTT	CASSLDRDGTEAFF
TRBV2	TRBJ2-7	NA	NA	TGTGCCAGCAGTGAGGGCTTCGTGGCGACCCTCTTC	CASSEGFVATLF
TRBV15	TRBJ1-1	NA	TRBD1	TGTGCCACCAGCAGAGATCAAGGGGGCGCATATACTGAAGCTTTCTTT	CATSRDQGGAYTEAFF
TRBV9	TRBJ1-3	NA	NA	TGTGCCAGCACCCTCGATCTGAGCTCTGGAAACACCATATATTTT	CASTLDLSSGNTIYF
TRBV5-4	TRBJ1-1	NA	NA	TGTGCCAGCAGCTCCAGACAGGTTGGCACTGAAGCTTTCTTT	CASSSRQVGTEAFF
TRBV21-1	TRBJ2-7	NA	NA	TGTGCCAGCACAGTCGAGCGGGGGGATAGCGAGCAGTACTTC	CASTVERGDSEQYF
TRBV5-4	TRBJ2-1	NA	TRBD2	TGTGCCAGCAGATCAACCGGGGGGGCCTCCTACAATGAGCAGTTCTTC	CASRSTGGASYNEQFF
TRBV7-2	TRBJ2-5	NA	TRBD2	TGTGCCAGCAGCTTAGGCGGGGGGCCAGAGACCCAGTACTTC	CASSLGGGPETQYF
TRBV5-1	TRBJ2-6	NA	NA	TGCGCCAGCAGCCGGGAAGTCTCTGGGGCCAACGTCCTGACTTTC	CASSREVSGANVLTF
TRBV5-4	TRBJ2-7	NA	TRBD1	TGTGCCAGCAGGAAAAGCTGGGACAGCTACGAGCAGTACTTC	CASRKSWDSYEQYF
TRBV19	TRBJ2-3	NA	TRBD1	TGTGCCAGTAGATTGGACAGGGGGGCAGATACGCAGTATTTT	CASRLDRGADTQYF
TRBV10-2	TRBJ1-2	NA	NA	TGCGCCAGCAGTGAGGGGCAGGGCGGAGGCTACACCTTC	CASSEGQGGGYTF
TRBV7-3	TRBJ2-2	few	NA	TGTGCCAGCAGCTCCCAAAACGGGGAGCTGTTTTTT	CASSSQNGELFF
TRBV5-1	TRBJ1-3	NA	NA	TGCGCCAGCAGTGTTGGGGGGGCCGAAAACACCATATATTTT	CASSVGGAENTIYF
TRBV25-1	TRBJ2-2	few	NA	TGTGCCACAGGGCGACTAGAGGGGGAGCTGTTTTTT	CATGRLEGELFF